Below, 2 T cell receptor beta chains from the same sample are listed, as sequenced in a study of blood T cell repertoires in COVID-19. Clones were sequenced by immunoSEQ multiplex PCR, and TCRdb holds only the in-frame ones, with some missing. Here the sample spans about 78,000 clones, 90% being singletons. Sequencing was performed on peripheral blood. The receptors were sampled from a woman of 80 years or more with active or convalescent COVID-19.

This clone was seen only once. The chain employs TRBV19 and TRBJ1-1, with D perhaps matching TRBD1 (5 bases). Trimming left V 2 bases short and J 6 bases short, with 13 bases between. The CDR3 covers 14 residues. Germline V gives CDR1 LNHDA, CDR2 SQIVND (reference sequence). The CDR3 nucleotides read TGTGCCAGTAGTATAAATCCACGGGGGTCTGAAGCTTTCTTT. Protein sequence: CASSINPRGSEAFF.

The chain is built from TRBV3-1 (or the pseudogene TRBV3-2) and TRBJ2-2, with D possibly being TRBD1 (5 bases). Germline V gene data show CDR1 as LGHDT and CDR2 as YNNKEL (reference sequence). Trimming pared 1 base from V and 5 bases from J, leaving 11 bases between. The CDR3 is 15 amino acids. CDR3 sequence (DNA): TGTGCCAGCAGCCAAGCCGACAGAGCTACCGGGGAGCTGTTTTTT. The encoded protein is CASSQADRATGELFF.